The TCR beta chain under discussion was sequenced for a study of blood T cell repertoires in COVID-19. TCRdb's copy holds only in-frame clones and misses some; the assay was immunoSEQ multiplex PCR. The table lists 250,000 or so clones, 70% to 90% of them singletons. This CDR3 has 18 residues. CDR1 SNHLY and CDR2 FYNNEI come from the germline V gene. The J segment lost 2 bases and the V segment lost 0 bases, leaving 5 bases of the junction unmatched. The V call is TRBV2, the J call TRBJ2-6; 9 bases fit TRBD1. The receptor was isolated from a man in his sixties with acute or convalescent COVID-19. Sequencing input: peripheral blood. The DNA of the CDR3 is TGTGCCAGCAGTGAAGCGACAGGGGGAGATGCTGGGGCCAACGTCCTGACTTTC. Translation gives CASSEATGGDAGANVLTF.